The present T cell receptor beta chain was sequenced within a study of T cell responses to AZD1222 COVID-19 vaccine. In the study overall: The study pooled second doses at about 4 or about 12 weeks.

This table comes from immunoSEQ multiplex PCR, and its TCRdb copy is limited to in-frame clones, with some not included. The sample has 90,000 to 110,000 clones; 88% are singletons. General study findings and limits: As reported, nearly half of all spike-specific TCRs target variant regions that are unmutated.

Notes on this clone: What it binds is not known.

The TCR comes from an adult in good health. The sample was peripheral blood, taken on day 0 of AZD1222 vaccination.

In DNA form, the CDR3 reads TGTGCCAGCAGCAGACAGGGGGCTGGTGAAGCTTTCTTT. This codes for CASSRQGAGEAFF. The rearrangement links TRBV2 to TRBJ1-1, with 10 bases aligning to TRBD1. The CDR3 is 13 amino acids. The germline gives CDR1 SNHLY, CDR2 FYNNEI. V lost 6 bases to trimming and J lost 7 bases; unmatched junction nucleotides: 5.